The sequence of this T cell receptor (beta chain) was determined in a study of beta chain features in type 1 diabetes (dated by TCRdb to 2016 to 2019). Notes on the research overall: Mean age, gender distribution, total cell number and subset yield did not differ between patients and healthy donors. A total of 85 million to 110 million sorted cells were examined across all samples, and RNA yield correlated strongly with the number of cells per subset. The study compared the TCRB repertoires of sorted circulating CD4+ T cell subsets in recently diagnosed type 1 diabetes patients with those in matched healthy donors. Whereas all 28 donors provided naive and central memory subsets, regulatory and stem cell-like memory subsets were isolated from just 8 patients and roughly 8 healthy donors.

The CDR3 sequence holds 11 residues, the cysteine and phenylalanine included. Kept here is only the CDR3 DNA, which spans 33 bases and is read in frame from base 1. V is shortened by 10 bases, J by 7 bases, and the region joining them spans 10 bases. Taken from the germline V gene (reference sequence), the CDR1 and CDR2 loops are LNHDA and SQIVND. The entire amount of isolated RNA was reverse transcribed using the High Capacity cDNA Reverse Transcription Kit, so the sequenced TCRB transcripts were expressed ones. Deep immunoSEQ sequencing was performed on naive, central memory and regulatory T cell samples, with an average of roughly 3.3 million total reads per sample. Sorted cells were lysed in RLT buffer, and RNA was extracted using DNase-treated RNeasy Micro or Mini kits according to cell number. Each cell subset was processed separately to prevent cross-contamination, with patient and healthy donor samples processed together. TCRB sequences were amplified from cDNA with the immunoSEQ multiplex PCR, producing 87-bp fragments spanning the CDR3 region. The amplicons were sequenced using the Illumina HiSeq platform. As for the original processing: Synthetic template baselines were used to correct PCR bias computationally, reads within Hamming distance 2 were collapsed together, and singletons that could not be merged were discarded. Reads were aligned against IMGT so that V, D and J genes, CDR3 length and insertions or deletions at six rearrangement sites could be assigned. Within each subset, clonotype counts were normalized to sorted cell number, and only after that were true diversity and Gini coefficients computed with the tcR R package. Repertoire sharing was quantified using the overlap coefficient calculated on TCRB nucleotide sequences. Sourced from immuneACCESS, this table was stored by TCRdb with only in-frame sequences that have V and J called. A share of the clones is absent; for the studies checked, an unresolved V gene accounts for under half, and the remainder has no known explanation. V, J and clone size reflect that table, while D and trimming were determined from the DNA. For this sample there are roughly 160,000 clones; over 6% appear just once. Roughly 0.5% of the sample is in the top ten clones.

Broader findings and caveats from the paper: PCR might favor shorter templates, but patient and control samples were amplified and corrected together, so any skew would affect both groups equally. Patients with type 1 diabetes made fewer insertions and deleted more nucleotides at VDJ recombination sites, implying thymic rearrangement abnormalities. Type 1 diabetes patients showed a moderate but significant shortening of TCRB CDR3 length in all four CD4+ subsets. The naive, central memory and regulatory TCRB repertoires appeared to resemble one another more closely among patients than among healthy donors. Because small numbers of individuals were included in the HLA sub-analyses, any influence of HLA type on TCRB rearrangement was left unresolved. Sequencing cDNA rather than genomic DNA could over-represent highly expressing activated cells, although activation and CD3 levels did not differ between groups.

Details on this clone: The clone's antigen remains unknown. Per-base qualities were not stored, and no clone one base away is much larger.

A single peripheral blood draw of approximately 0.11 L on average was collected from each donor into heparinised tubes. A BD FACSAria II was used to sort naive, central memory, regulatory and stem cell-like memory CD4+ T cells with a panel that included CD45RO, CCR7, CD25, CD127, CD95 and CD27. Every sorted population had a purity above 95%. PBMCs were separated immediately by Lymphoprep density gradient centrifugation and were stained directly, without being cultured. So that batch effects would be minimized, each experiment stained and sorted samples in pairs, pairing one healthy donor with one patient.

The TCR sequence derives from a man in his late teens or twenties with type 1 diabetes. Sequencing input: central memory CD4+ T cells from blood. This receptor chain uses TRBV19 and TRBJ2-2; no D gene is confidently identified. CDR3 sequence: CATIVGGELFF. The DNA is TGTGCCACTATAGTTGGCGGGGAGCTGTTTTTT.